The rows below give T cell receptor beta chains drawn from one sample of a study of blood T cells in healthy people across ages. From the 5' RACE reads, TCRdb called clonotypes with MiXCR, one entry per CDR3 protein. The table has hundreds of thousands of distinct CDR3 sequences, about 43% seen once. The sample consisted of blood. All receptors come from a man of 80 years or more in good health. Both conserved end residues are part of each CDR3. Each record gives: clone size, J gene, V gene, D gene, CDR3 DNA, CDR3 protein. A D gene is named only where the DNA matches it firmly. The size of a clone is reported for some rows only, either as once, few or many, or as a class for expanded clones.

size: -
J: TRBJ2-5
V: TRBV15
D: -
DNA: TGTGCCACCGGCCAGGCCTTCCAAGAGACCCAGTACTTC
CDR3: CATGQAFQETQYF

size: -
J: TRBJ2-5
V: TRBV29-1
D: -
DNA: TGCAGCGGGTCACAGGGAGAAGGGGAGACCCAGTACTTC
CDR3: CSGSQGEGETQYF

size: few
J: TRBJ2-3
V: TRBV6-2/TRBV6-3
D: -
DNA: TGTGCCAGCAGTTTCGAAGGCAGGGGAGCGTATGCGGGGACCAGAGATACGCAGTATTTT
CDR3: CASSFEGRGAYAGTRDTQYF

size: -
J: TRBJ1-2
V: TRBV7-8
D: -
DNA: TGTGCCAGCAGCTTAGCGCGGTGGGGCAATACTAACTATGGCTACACCTTC
CDR3: CASSLARWGNTNYGYTF

size: many
J: TRBJ2-5
V: TRBV29-1
D: TRBD2
DNA: TGCAGCGTTTTTACTAGCGGGAGATATCCTCGGGAGACCCAGTACTTC
CDR3: CSVFTSGRYPRETQYF

size: -
J: TRBJ2-7
V: TRBV12-5
D: TRBD1
DNA: TGTGCTAGTGGTGGGACAGGAGGGAATGAGCAGTACTTC
CDR3: CASGGTGGNEQYF

size: -
J: TRBJ2-5
V: TRBV6-2/TRBV6-3
D: -
DNA: TGTGCCAGCAGTTACACTGGACCGGAAGAGACCCAGTACTTC
CDR3: CASSYTGPEETQYF

size: -
J: TRBJ1-1
V: TRBV6-2/TRBV6-3
D: -
DNA: TGTGCCAGCAGAAACACGGAAATCACTGAAGCTTTCTTT
CDR3: CASRNTEITEAFF

size: -
J: TRBJ2-3
V: TRBV14
D: -
DNA: TGTGCCAGCAGCCCCCTAGGGACAAGCCTCACAGATACGCAGTATTTT
CDR3: CASSPLGTSLTDTQYF

size: -
J: TRBJ2-5
V: TRBV20-1
D: TRBD2
DNA: TGCAGTGCACCGGGGACTAGCGGAAGGGGGGGCAAAGAGACCCAGTACTTC
CDR3: CSAPGTSGRGGKETQYF

size: -
J: TRBJ2-3
V: TRBV20-1
D: -
DNA: TGCAGTGCTAGAGGGGACATTAGCACAGATACGCAGTATTTT
CDR3: CSARGDISTDTQYF

size: -
J: TRBJ2-3
V: TRBV29-1
D: TRBD2
DNA: TGCAGGGTACCCCGACTAGCGGGGGTAACAGATACGCAGTATTTT
CDR3: CRVPRLAGVTDTQYF

size: -
J: TRBJ2-3
V: TRBV5-8
D: TRBD2
DNA: TGTGCCAGCAGCTCCGGACTAGCGGAAAGCACAGATACGCAGTATTTT
CDR3: CASSSGLAESTDTQYF

size: few
J: TRBJ1-6
V: TRBV7-9
D: -
DNA: TGTGCCAGCAGCTTGAGCAGGGGCGATTCACCCCTCCACTTT
CDR3: CASSLSRGDSPLHF

size: -
J: TRBJ2-3
V: TRBV5-1
D: TRBD2
DNA: TGCGCCAGCAGCTCCGGACTAGCTTCCTTTCGAGGTACGCAGTATTTT
CDR3: CASSSGLASFRGTQYF

size: -
J: TRBJ2-5
V: TRBV9
D: TRBD2
DNA: TGTGCCAGCAGCGTTGGTCAGGGGACTAGCGGGGGGGCGAAGACCCAGTACTTC
CDR3: CASSVGQGTSGGAKTQYF

size: -
J: TRBJ2-3
V: TRBV6-5
D: TRBD2
DNA: TGTGCCAGCAGTAGCCCGGGGGGGTTTACAGATACGCAGTATTTT
CDR3: CASSSPGGFTDTQYF

size: many
J: TRBJ1-2
V: TRBV4-3
D: TRBD1
DNA: TGCGCCAGCAGCCAAGACGACAGGGGGTCTAAGTATGGTGGCTACACCTTC
CDR3: CASSQDDRGSKYGGYTF

size: -
J: TRBJ2-6
V: TRBV20-1
D: -
DNA: TGCAGTGCTCAAGGAGAAACTGGGACTGGGGCCAACGTCCTGACTTTC
CDR3: CSAQGETGTGANVLTF

size: many
J: TRBJ2-5
V: TRBV5-1
D: TRBD1
DNA: TGCGCCAGCAGCTCGACAGGGAGCGGGACCCAGTACTTC
CDR3: CASSSTGSGTQYF

size: few
J: TRBJ2-3
V: TRBV5-7
D: -
DNA: TGTGCCAGCAGCCCCGGTGGGGCAGATACGCAGTATTTT
CDR3: CASSPGGADTQYF

size: -
J: TRBJ1-1
V: TRBV25-1
D: -
DNA: TGTGCCAGCAGTAAGGCAAAGGGACTAAACACTGAAGCTTTCTTT
CDR3: CASSKAKGLNTEAFF

size: -
J: TRBJ2-2
V: TRBV3-1
D: -
DNA: TGTGCCAGCAGTCCCGGGGACCGACCCACCGGGGAGCTGTTTTTT
CDR3: CASSPGDRPTGELFF

size: few
J: TRBJ2-7
V: TRBV6-2/TRBV6-3
D: -
DNA: TGTGCCAGCACCTCACCTTACGAGCAGTACTTC
CDR3: CASTSPYEQYF

size: -
J: TRBJ2-4
V: TRBV7-2
D: -
DNA: TGTGCCAGCAGTCCTGAGGGCGGGAAGGGCAAAAACATTCAGTACTTC
CDR3: CASSPEGGKGKNIQYF

size: few
J: TRBJ2-3
V: TRBV7-8
D: TRBD2
DNA: TGTGCCAGCAGCTACCAGCGGGGGGCTGGTACAGATACGCAGTATTTT
CDR3: CASSYQRGAGTDTQYF

size: few
J: TRBJ2-2
V: TRBV7-3
D: -
DNA: TGTGCCAGCAGCTTAACCCCGAACACCGGGGAGCTGTTTTTT
CDR3: CASSLTPNTGELFF

size: -
J: TRBJ2-1
V: TRBV24-1
D: -
DNA: TGTGCCACCAGTAAGGGAGGGGGGAGGGAGCAGTTCTTC
CDR3: CATSKGGGREQFF

size: -
J: TRBJ2-3
V: TRBV12-3/TRBV12-4
D: -
DNA: TGTGCCAGCACCCCCTGGGGGCTGGAGGGTGTTACGCAGTATTTT
CDR3: CASTPWGLEGVTQYF